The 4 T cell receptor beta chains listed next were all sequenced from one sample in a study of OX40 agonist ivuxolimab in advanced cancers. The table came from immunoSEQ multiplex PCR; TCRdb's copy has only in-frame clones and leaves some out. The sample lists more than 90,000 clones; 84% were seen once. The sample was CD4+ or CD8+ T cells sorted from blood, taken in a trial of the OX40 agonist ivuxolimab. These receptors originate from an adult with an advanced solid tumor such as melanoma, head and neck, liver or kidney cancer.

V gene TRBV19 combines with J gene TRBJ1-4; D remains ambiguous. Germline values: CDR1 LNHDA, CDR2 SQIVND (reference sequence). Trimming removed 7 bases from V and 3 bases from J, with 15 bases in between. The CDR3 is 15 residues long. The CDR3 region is CASKATPAANEKLFF. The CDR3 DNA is TGTGCCAGTAAGGCAACCCCGGCGGCTAATGAAAAACTGTTTTTT.

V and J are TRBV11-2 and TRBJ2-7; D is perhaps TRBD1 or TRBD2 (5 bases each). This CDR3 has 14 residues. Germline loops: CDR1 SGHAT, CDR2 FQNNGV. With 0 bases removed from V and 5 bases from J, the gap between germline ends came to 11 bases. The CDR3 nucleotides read TGTGCCAGCAGCTTAGATCCAGGGCGGGACGAGCAGTACTTC. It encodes CASSLDPGRDEQYF.

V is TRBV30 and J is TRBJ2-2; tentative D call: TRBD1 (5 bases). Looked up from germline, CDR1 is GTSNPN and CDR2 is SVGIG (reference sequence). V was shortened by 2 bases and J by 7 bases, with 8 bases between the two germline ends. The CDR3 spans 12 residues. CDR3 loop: CAWSRRGGELFF. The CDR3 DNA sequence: TGTGCCTGGAGTAGAAGGGGCGGGGAGCTGTTTTTT.

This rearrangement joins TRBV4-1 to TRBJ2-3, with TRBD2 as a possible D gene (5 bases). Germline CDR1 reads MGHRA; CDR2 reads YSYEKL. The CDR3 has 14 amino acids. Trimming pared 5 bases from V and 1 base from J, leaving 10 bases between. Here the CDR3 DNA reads TGCGCCAGCAGCGACTTCGGGGGCACAGATACGCAGTATTTT. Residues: CASSDFGGTDTQYF.